The present TCR beta chain was sequenced within a study of cytomegalovirus exposure and HLA in healthy donors. This PCR relied on a set of 60 Vbeta primers and 13 Jbeta primers. Produced via immunoSEQ multiplex PCR; TCRdb's table is partial and in-frame only. Among approximately 170,000 clones listed, more than 75% were seen once. The study's findings and limits: After further analysis at a later stage, around 17,000 TCR beta sequences were associated with HLA alleles at 0.05 false discovery rate. For most subjects, TCR beta sequences were reported to predict HLA-A and HLA-B alleles with accuracy.

This clone appeared a few times. Its target is unknown. Donors had nominal health at sampling but likely had unrecorded immune exposures. V gave up 3 bases and J gave up 5 bases, with 7 bases separating them. Germline values: CDR1 PRHDT, CDR2 FYEKMQ (reference sequence). The CDR3 has 12 residues. V and J are TRBV13 and TRBJ1-1, with D unclear. This TCR was sampled from a man under 40 in good health and CMV-seropositive. Input material: PBMCs. The CDR3 sequence: CASSFRRTEAFF. The DNA of the CDR3 is TGTGCCAGCAGCTTTAGGAGAACTGAAGCTTTCTTT.